The rows below give T cell receptor beta chains drawn from one sample of a study of blood T cell repertoires in COVID-19. The method was immunoSEQ multiplex PCR; TCRdb's version includes in-frame clones alone and lacks a portion of them. The sample carries about 180,000 clones, around 83% recorded once. Material for sequencing was PBMCs or T cells enriched from blood (not recorded which). Every receptor here comes from a man in his forties or fifties who had recovered from COVID-19. CDR3s include the opening cysteine and the closing phenylalanine or tryptophan. Fields, in order: J gene, clone size, V gene, D gene, CDR3 DNA, CDR3 protein. The D gene is left open where the match is weak. Clone size is shown for a subset of rows, as once, few, many or a class of expanded clone.

j_gene: TRBJ2-5
abundance: -
v_gene: TRBV5-1
d_gene: TRBD2
CDR3nt: TGCGCCAGCAGCCTGGCAGGTAGCGGGGGAGAGACCCAGTACTTC
CDR3aa: CASSLAGSGGETQYF

j_gene: TRBJ2-7
abundance: -
v_gene: TRBV11-1
d_gene: -
CDR3nt: TGTGCCAGCAGCCCCTCAGGCGGGGGCCTTGCCGGCGAGCAGTACTTC
CDR3aa: CASSPSGGGLAGEQYF

j_gene: TRBJ1-2
abundance: -
v_gene: TRBV27
d_gene: TRBD1
CDR3nt: TGTGCCAGCAGTCTCACAGGGGCAGTCAACTATGGCTACACCTTC
CDR3aa: CASSLTGAVNYGYTF

j_gene: TRBJ2-7
abundance: -
v_gene: TRBV4-1
d_gene: -
CDR3nt: TGCGCCAGCAGAAGACAAGGGGGGGGGTCCAATTACGAGCAGTACTTC
CDR3aa: CASRRQGGGSNYEQYF

j_gene: TRBJ1-5
abundance: -
v_gene: TRBV7-9
d_gene: TRBD1
CDR3nt: TGTGCCAGCAGTAAACAGGGGGCCGGCTTTGGTCAGCCCCAGCATTTT
CDR3aa: CASSKQGAGFGQPQHF

j_gene: TRBJ1-3
abundance: -
v_gene: TRBV3-1/TRBV3-2
d_gene: TRBD1
CDR3nt: TGTGCCAGCAGCCATCAGACAGGGAGAGGAAACACCATATATTTT
CDR3aa: CASSHQTGRGNTIYF

j_gene: TRBJ1-1
abundance: -
v_gene: TRBV11-3
d_gene: TRBD1
CDR3nt: TGTGCCAGCAGCTCGGGACAGGGGGGGAAAACTGAAGCTTTCTTT
CDR3aa: CASSSGQGGKTEAFF

j_gene: TRBJ1-2
abundance: -
v_gene: TRBV19
d_gene: TRBD1
CDR3nt: TGTGCCACCCATCGGACAGGGGACTATGGCTACACCTTC
CDR3aa: CATHRTGDYGYTF

j_gene: TRBJ2-2
abundance: -
v_gene: TRBV9
d_gene: -
CDR3nt: TGTGCCAGCAGCGCCGACAGGCTGAACACCGGGGAGCTGTTTTTT
CDR3aa: CASSADRLNTGELFF

j_gene: TRBJ2-2
abundance: -
v_gene: TRBV6-2/TRBV6-3
d_gene: TRBD2
CDR3nt: TGTGCCAGCAGTTACACCGGGACTAGCGGGGCCGGGGAGCTGTTTTTT
CDR3aa: CASSYTGTSGAGELFF

j_gene: TRBJ1-1
abundance: once
v_gene: TRBV7-8
d_gene: -
CDR3nt: TGTGCCAGCAGCTTAGCGGCGGACGGGGGGATGAACACTGAAGCTTTCTTT
CDR3aa: CASSLAADGGMNTEAFF

j_gene: TRBJ2-7
abundance: -
v_gene: TRBV6-2/TRBV6-3
d_gene: -
CDR3nt: TGTGCCAGCAGTTACAGACAGGAGACTTACGAGCAGTACTTC
CDR3aa: CASSYRQETYEQYF

j_gene: TRBJ1-2
abundance: -
v_gene: TRBV6-5
d_gene: -
CDR3nt: TGTGCCAGCACCTTCCGCGGGGCTGGAGGCTACACCTTC
CDR3aa: CASTFRGAGGYTF

j_gene: TRBJ2-1
abundance: -
v_gene: TRBV9
d_gene: TRBD2
CDR3nt: TGTGCCAGCAGCACTAGCGGGGCCAGCTCCTACAATGAGCAGTTCTTC
CDR3aa: CASSTSGASSYNEQFF

j_gene: TRBJ2-7
abundance: -
v_gene: TRBV18
d_gene: TRBD1
CDR3nt: TGTGCCAGCTCCTCCTTACAGGGGCCCTCCTACGAGCAGTACTTC
CDR3aa: CASSSLQGPSYEQYF

j_gene: TRBJ1-2
abundance: -
v_gene: TRBV19
d_gene: TRBD1
CDR3nt: TGTGCCAGTAGTACGGACAGGGCCTGGGGCTACACCTTC
CDR3aa: CASSTDRAWGYTF

j_gene: TRBJ1-5
abundance: -
v_gene: TRBV9
d_gene: TRBD1
CDR3nt: TGTGCCAGCGGAGGACAGGTGGGGAGCAATCAGCCCCAGCATTTT
CDR3aa: CASGGQVGSNQPQHF

j_gene: TRBJ1-1
abundance: -
v_gene: TRBV29-1
d_gene: TRBD1
CDR3nt: TGCAGCGGAAGAAATGCAGGGGGCCCGAACACTGAAGCTTTCTTT
CDR3aa: CSGRNAGGPNTEAFF

j_gene: TRBJ2-7
abundance: once
v_gene: TRBV7-9
d_gene: -
CDR3nt: TGTGCCAGCAGCTCCCGGTGGTCAGTAGCGAACTCCTACGAGCAGTACTTC
CDR3aa: CASSSRWSVANSYEQYF

j_gene: TRBJ2-2
abundance: -
v_gene: TRBV5-1
d_gene: -
CDR3nt: TGCGCCAGCAGCTTGGGTACCACAAACACCGGGGAGCTGTTTTTT
CDR3aa: CASSLGTTNTGELFF